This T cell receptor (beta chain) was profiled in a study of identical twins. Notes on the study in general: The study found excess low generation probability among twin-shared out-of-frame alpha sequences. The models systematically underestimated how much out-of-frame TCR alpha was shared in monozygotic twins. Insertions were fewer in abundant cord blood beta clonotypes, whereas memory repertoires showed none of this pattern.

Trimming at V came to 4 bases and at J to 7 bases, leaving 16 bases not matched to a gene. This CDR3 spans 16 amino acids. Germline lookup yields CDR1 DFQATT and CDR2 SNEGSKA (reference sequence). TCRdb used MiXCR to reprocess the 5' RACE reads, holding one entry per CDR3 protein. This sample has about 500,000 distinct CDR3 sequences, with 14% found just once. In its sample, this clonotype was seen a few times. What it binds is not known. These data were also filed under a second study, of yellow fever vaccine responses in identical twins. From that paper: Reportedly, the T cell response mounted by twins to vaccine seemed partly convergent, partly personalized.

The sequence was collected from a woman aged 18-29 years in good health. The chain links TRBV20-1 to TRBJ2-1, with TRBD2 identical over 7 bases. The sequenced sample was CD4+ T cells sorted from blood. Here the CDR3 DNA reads TGCAGTGCTAAACCGAGTAGAGGGCCCGGGGGGAATGAGCAGTTCTTC. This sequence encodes CSAKPSRGPGGNEQFF.